This T cell receptor beta chain was documented in a study of human T cells and chemical hapten exposure. This clonotype appeared many times. Regarding time point: patch test 1, 2 weeks after DPC sensitization. Treatment given: therapeutic diphenylcyclopropenone sensitization with weekly scalp DPC. TCRdb re-analysed the RACE reads in MiXCR, keeping a single row per CDR3 protein. The sample carries about 57,000 distinct CDR3 sequences, 9.3% recorded once. This receptor was identified in a woman aged 40 to 55 with alopecia areata. Some clones in this sample may be carry-over from other donors' samples. This material consisted of whole blood, taken in connection with sensitization to the hapten diphenylcyclopropenone (DPC).

In nucleotides, the CDR3 is TGTGCCAGCAGCTTCCAGACAGGGGAAAACACCGGGGAGCTGTTTTTT. Translating gives CASSFQTGENTGELFF. The chain combines TRBV5-4 with TRBJ2-2, with 8 bases matching TRBD1. CDR3 length: 16 amino acids. Germline V CDR1 and CDR2: SGHNT, YYREEE (reference sequence). Trimming cost V 2 bases and J 2 bases; bases outside gene matches: 5.